The source of this TCR beta chain is a study of PD-1 blockade in mismatch repair-deficient tumors. Overall study: Patients had fewer than 15 mismatch repair-deficient cancer types and were previously treated and progressing.

Trimming removed 2 bases at V and 8 bases at J, with 16 bases between. The germline V gene has CDR1 SGHTA and CDR2 FQGNSA. The CDR3 length is 15 residues. All patients were mismatch repair deficient, assessed by either PCR or immunohistochemistry. General study points: Tumor-resident clones, often undetectable pretreatment in blood, expanded then contracted after pembrolizumab.

Of note for this clone: Its matching antigen is unknown.

Here immunoSEQ multiplex PCR was the method, and the copy in TCRdb shows in-frame clones only, minus some. This table holds tens of thousands of clones, 80% to 90% found once. The V call is TRBV7-2, the J call TRBJ2-1, with D perhaps matching TRBD2 (6 bases). The source was peripheral blood, collected 44 weeks after starting pembrolizumab. This sequence was found in an adult with mismatch repair-deficient cancer. The CDR3 reads CASSLYGRVEYEQFF. CDR3 coding DNA: TGTGCCAGCAGCTTATACGGGAGAGTTGAGTATGAGCAGTTCTTC.